This T cell receptor beta chain was identified during a study of control samples from healthy donors and cancer patients. Profiling relied on immunoSEQ multiplex PCR, and the TCRdb table lists in-frame clones only, not all of them. The sample lists tens of thousands of clones, less than 85% occurring once. The germline CDR1 and CDR2 sequences are KGHDR and SFDVKD. CDR3 size: 16 residues. Trimming took off 0 bases at V and 3 bases at J, with 13 bases between the two ends. This TCR was sampled from a man aged 55 to 69 in good health. The sample consisted of blood. This chain uses TRBV24-1 with TRBJ1-1, with a weak D call TRBD1 (5 bases). The CDR3 DNA is TGTGCCACCAGTGATTTGCGAGGCACCAGGGACACTGAAGCTTTCTTT. Translation: CATSDLRGTRDTEAFF.